A single sample is the source of the 14 T cell receptor beta chains below, sequenced in a study of blood T cell repertoires in COVID-19 (dated by TCRdb to about 2020). Libraries were constructed by the immunoSEQ multiplex PCR assay. TCRdb stores this immuneACCESS table with in-frame sequences only. Part of the clones is absent; in the studies checked, under half of the shortfall reflects unresolved V genes, and no reason is known for the rest. The sample table records about 140,000 clones; 77% of these occur just once. The ten largest account for approximately 9% of the sample. The sequencing sample was made of peripheral blood. The receptor set was obtained from a woman in her 50s with active or convalescent COVID-19.

The V call is TRBV28, the J call TRBJ1-5; no reliable D call. The CDR3 totals 16 residues. The V end lost 5 bases, the J end lost 3 bases, and 17 bases lay between the germline ends. The V gene's germline CDR1 is MDHEN and CDR2 SYDVKM. The CDR3 is CASSAESGQSNQPQHF. In DNA, the CDR3 is TGTGCCAGCAGTGCCGAAAGCGGGCAGTCCAATCAGCCCCAGCATTTT.

The chain uses TRBV11-2 and TRBJ1-2; D is possibly TRBD1 (6 bases). Per the germline V gene, CDR1 is SGHAT and CDR2 is FQNNGV. The V end lost 5 bases, the J end lost 4 bases, and 14 bases lay between the germline ends. The CDR3 has 14 residues. The CDR3 loop reads CASSPGGGSYGYTF. The CDR3 region has the DNA TGTGCCAGCAGCCCGGGAGGGGGATCCTATGGCTACACCTTC.

V is TRBV6-6 and J is TRBJ1-2; 10 bases map to TRBD1. This CDR3 spans 13 amino acids. CDR1 is MNHNY and CDR2 is SVGAGI in the germline V gene (reference sequence). The V gene end was trimmed by 8 bases and the J gene end by 4 bases; junction bases not matched to a gene: 4. CDR3 nucleotides: TGTGCCAGCTGGGACAGGGGCAGCTATGGCTACACCTTC. Its protein is CASWDRGSYGYTF.

The gene calls are TRBV3-1 (or the pseudogene TRBV3-2) and TRBJ1-5, with TRBD1 matching over 7 bases. The trim removed 3 bases at V and 0 bases at J, leaving 11 bases unmatched. Per the germline V gene, CDR1 is LGHDT and CDR2 is YNNKEL (reference sequence). The CDR3 runs to 18 residues. The CDR3 bases are TGTGCCAGCAGCCATAAACAGGGGCCCGAATATAGCAATCAGCCCCAGCATTTT. Amino acid sequence: CASSHKQGPEYSNQPQHF.

The chain couples TRBV19 to TRBJ2-5; TRBD1 is a possible D gene (6 bases). Trimming cost V 9 bases and J 2 bases, with 13 bases left between them. Germline lookup yields CDR1 LNHDA and CDR2 SQIVND (reference sequence). This CDR3 region has 13 residues. The CDR3 here is CASSGQLQETQYF. CDR3 bases: TGTGCCAGCTCAGGACAGCTACAAGAGACCCAGTACTTC. Supplemented by reference TRBV19 and TRBJ2-5, the full variable domain reads DGGITQSPKYLFRKEGQNVTLSCEQNLNHDAMYWYRQDPGQGLRLIYYSQIVNDFQKGDIAEGYSVSREKKESFPLTVTSAQKNPTAFYLCASSGQLQETQYFGPGTRLLVL.

The rearrangement joins TRBV11-2 to TRBJ1-5; 9 bases line up with TRBD1. This CDR3 has 13 residues. V dropped 5 bases and J dropped 5; count of bases not matched to a gene: 1. The germline V gene encodes CDR1 SGHAT and CDR2 FQNNGV. Here the CDR3 DNA reads TGTGCCAGCAGCAGGACAGGGGATCAGCCCCAGCATTTT. Translated, it gives CASSRTGDQPQHF.

The chain couples TRBV7-8 to TRBJ1-2, with D unresolved. Trimming left V 1 base short and J 0 bases short, with 12 bases between. The CDR3 length is 16 residues. Germline CDR1 reads SGHVS; CDR2 reads FQNEAQ. DNA of the CDR3: TGTGCCAGCAGCTTAGTAGGCGGTCTCGCTAACTATGGCTACACCTTC. Its protein product is CASSLVGGLANYGYTF.

The CDR3 sequence is CAWRILRGEKLFF. Here the CDR3 DNA reads TGTGCCTGGAGAATCTTGCGGGGAGAAAAACTGTTTTTT. The V and J genes are TRBV30 and TRBJ1-4; D not resolved. CDR3 length: 13 residues. V was clipped by 3 bases and J by 8 bases, with 13 bases between them. Germline assignment: CDR1 GTSNPN and CDR2 SVGIG (reference sequence).

J is TRBJ1-1 and V is TRBV30; 8 bases match TRBD1. The germline V gene has CDR1 GTSNPN and CDR2 SVGIG (reference sequence). CDR3 length: 14 residues. V was pared by 1 base and J by 4 bases, with 5 bases of the junction left unmatched. The CDR3 nucleotides are TGTGCCTGGAGTGACGGACAGGGTCTCACTGAAGCTTTCTTT. Translated: CAWSDGQGLTEAFF.

The V and J genes are TRBV28 and TRBJ1-5, with D tentatively TRBD1 (5 bases). The V gene lost 7 bases and the J gene lost 0 bases, with 13 bases spanning the gap. In germline, CDR1 is MDHEN, CDR2 SYDVKM. CDR3 length: 15 amino acids. The CDR3: CASTIRGVSNQPQHF. As DNA, the CDR3 is TGTGCCAGCACGATACGGGGGGTTAGCAATCAGCCCCAGCATTTT.

In its sample, this clone was seen once. The V and J genes are TRBV6-2 or TRBV6-3 and TRBJ2-6; 9 nucleotides match TRBD1. V dropped 3 bases and J dropped 2; count of bases not matched to a gene: 5. CDR1 is MNHEY, CDR2 SVGEGT, per germline. This CDR3 is built from 17 residues. CDR3 coding DNA: TGTGCCAGCAGTTATGGGGACAGGGAAACTGGGGCCAACGTCCTGACTTTC. It translates to CASSYGDRETGANVLTF.

V usage is TRBV13 and J usage is TRBJ2-2; possible D gene TRBD1, 7 bases. Germline CDR1 reads PRHDT; CDR2 reads FYEKMQ (reference sequence). CDR3 length: 15 amino acids. Trimming left V 6 bases short and J 5 bases short, with 16 bases between. The CDR3 here is CASSLEGQRTGELFF. Written as DNA, the CDR3 is TGTGCCAGCAGTCTGGAGGGACAGCGAACCGGGGAGCTGTTTTTT.

This chain joins TRBV5-1 and TRBJ1-5; possible D gene TRBD1, 6 bases. CDR1 is SGHRS and CDR2 is YFSETQ in the germline V gene. The CDR3 totals 14 residues. Trimming left V 1 base short and J 4 bases short, with 9 bases between. DNA for the CDR3: TGCGCCAGCAGCTTGCCAGGGGATAATCAGCCCCAGCATTTT. Protein product: CASSLPGDNQPQHF.

The rearrangement joins TRBV30 to TRBJ1-5; unclear D gene. V was trimmed by 0 bases and J by 7 bases, leaving 10 bases between them. This CDR3 has 13 amino acids. Germline CDR1 and CDR2: GTSNPN and SVGIG (reference sequence). CDR3 sequence (DNA): TGTGCCTGGAGTGTCCTTTTGGGCCAGCCCCAGCATTTT. It codes for CAWSVLLGQPQHF.